This T cell receptor (beta chain) originates from a study of shared clonotypes between healthy human individuals. At the level of the study: CD4 naive cells filled three plates per donor, CD4 memory three, CD8 naive two and CD8 memory one.

Authors' analysis steps: Filtering of immunoSEQ junctional sequences could not match full-length read filtering. The protocol was immunoSEQ multiplex PCR, while the TCRdb copy is restricted to in-frame clones and leaves out a portion. That table gives V, J and clone size, and the DNA gave D and trimming. The data hold a few million clones, with roughly 92% observed a single time. CDR1 and CDR2 (germline): SGHDT, YYEEEE. V dropped 3 bases and J dropped 0 bases, with 7 bases sitting between them. The CDR3 is 14 residues long. The rearrangement links TRBV5-6 to TRBJ2-1; D is unresolved. The sequence was obtained from a man aged 18 to 29 in good health. Sequenced sample: naive CD4+ T cells sorted from blood. Noted subset: CD45RA+ positively selected. The CDR3 DNA reads as TGTGCCAGCAGCTACCCTACCTCCTACAATGAGCAGTTCTTC. Translating it yields CASSYPTSYNEQFF.